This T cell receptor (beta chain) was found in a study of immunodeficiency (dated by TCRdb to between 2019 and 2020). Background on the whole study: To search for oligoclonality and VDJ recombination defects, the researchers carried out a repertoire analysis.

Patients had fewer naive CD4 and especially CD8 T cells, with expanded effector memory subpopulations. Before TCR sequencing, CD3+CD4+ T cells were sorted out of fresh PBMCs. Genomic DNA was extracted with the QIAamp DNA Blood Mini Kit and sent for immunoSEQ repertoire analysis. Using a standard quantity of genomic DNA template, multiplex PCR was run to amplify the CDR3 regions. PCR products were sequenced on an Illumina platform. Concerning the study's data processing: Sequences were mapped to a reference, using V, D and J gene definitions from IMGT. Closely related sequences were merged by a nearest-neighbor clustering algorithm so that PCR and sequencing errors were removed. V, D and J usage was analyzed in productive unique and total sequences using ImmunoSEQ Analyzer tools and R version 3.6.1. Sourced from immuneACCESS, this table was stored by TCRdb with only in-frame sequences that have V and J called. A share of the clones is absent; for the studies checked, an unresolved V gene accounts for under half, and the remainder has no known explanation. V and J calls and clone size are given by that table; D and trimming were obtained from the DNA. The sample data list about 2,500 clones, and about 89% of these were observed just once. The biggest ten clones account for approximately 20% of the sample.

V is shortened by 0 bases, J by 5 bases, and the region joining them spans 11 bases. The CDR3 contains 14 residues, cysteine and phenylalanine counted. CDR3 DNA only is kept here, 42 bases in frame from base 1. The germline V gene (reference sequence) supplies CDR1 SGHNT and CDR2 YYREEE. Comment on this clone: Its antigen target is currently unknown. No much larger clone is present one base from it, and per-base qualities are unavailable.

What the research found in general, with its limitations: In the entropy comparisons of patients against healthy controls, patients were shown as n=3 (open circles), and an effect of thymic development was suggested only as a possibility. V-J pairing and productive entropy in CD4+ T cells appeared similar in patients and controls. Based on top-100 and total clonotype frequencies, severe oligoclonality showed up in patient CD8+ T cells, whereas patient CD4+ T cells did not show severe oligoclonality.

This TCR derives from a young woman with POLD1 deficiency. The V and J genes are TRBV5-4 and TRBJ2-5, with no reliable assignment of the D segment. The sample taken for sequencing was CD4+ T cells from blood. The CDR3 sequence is CASSLGWDWETQYF. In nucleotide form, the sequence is TGTGCCAGCAGCTTGGGCTGGGATTGGGAGACCCAGTACTTC.